This TCR beta chain appears in the sequencing data of a study of OX40 agonist ivuxolimab in advanced cancers. CDR3 length: 13 residues. Trimming pared 5 bases from V and 5 bases from J, leaving 9 bases between. Germline CDR1 PRHDT, CDR2 FYEKMQ (reference sequence). Here immunoSEQ multiplex PCR was the method, and the copy in TCRdb shows in-frame clones only, minus some. The data contain just over 20,000 clones, 85% to 90% of them singletons. At cycle 4 day 1, cycle 7 day 1, and baseline, blood was sampled. Source: CD4+ or CD8+ T cells sorted from blood, taken in a trial of the OX40 agonist ivuxolimab. The clonotype comes from an adult with an advanced solid tumor such as melanoma, head and neck, liver or kidney cancer. V is TRBV13 and J is TRBJ1-4; the D is unclear. The CDR3 DNA follows: TGTGCCAGCAGCACGAGGGCCAATGAAAAACTGTTTTTT. Its protein is CASSTRANEKLFF.